The clone carrying this T cell receptor beta chain was counted ten times or more. What it recognizes is unknown. This sample was included in a study of response to subunit inactivated influenza vaccine. Study-wide results and limits: Only a handful of new T cells, the authors suggested, are recruited with each seasonal influenza vaccination.

V was pared by 5 bases and J by 10 bases, with 10 bases of the junction left unmatched. Germline CDR1 and CDR2: LGHNA and YSLEER. This CDR3 region has 13 residues. TCRdb called the RT-PCR reads again in MiXCR, with one record for every CDR3 protein. The sample carries fewer than 600,000 distinct CDR3 sequences, roughly 7.9% recorded once. The sequence was collected from a man between 45 and 75 years old who received an inactivated influenza vaccine. The sequenced sample was PBMCs from blood, obtained less than 30 months after vaccination. V and J are TRBV4-3 and TRBJ1-2; 7 nucleotides line up with TRBD1. The CDR3 coding sequence is TGCGCCAGCAGCGTAAGACAGGGTACTGACTACACCTTC. This codes for CASSVRQGTDYTF.